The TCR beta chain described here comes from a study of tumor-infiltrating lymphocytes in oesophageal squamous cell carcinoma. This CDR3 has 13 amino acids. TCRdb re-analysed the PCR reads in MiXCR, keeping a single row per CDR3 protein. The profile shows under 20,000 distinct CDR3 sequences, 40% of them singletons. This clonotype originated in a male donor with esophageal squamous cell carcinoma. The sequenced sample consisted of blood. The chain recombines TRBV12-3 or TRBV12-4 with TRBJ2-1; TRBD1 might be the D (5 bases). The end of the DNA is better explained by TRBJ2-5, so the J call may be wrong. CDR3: CASSLSPGETQYF. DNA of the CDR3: TGTGCCAGCAGCCTATCCCCAGGGGAGACCCAGTACTTC.